This T cell receptor (beta chain) was recovered during a study of T cells in Graves' hyperthyroidism and ophthalmopathy. The CDR3 is 17 amino acids. Germline V CDR1 and CDR2: LNHNV, YYDKDF (reference sequence). Trimming shortened V by 3 bases and J by 6 bases, and 22 bases separated the two germline ends. RNA transcripts were the template for amplifying TCR beta CDR3 regions. The HTBI primer set served for first-round RT-PCR of the TCR CDR3. Using its own MiXCR run on the multiplex PCR reads, TCRdb lists one record per CDR3 protein. The sample lists 190,000 or so distinct CDR3 sequences, about a sixth seen once, with roughly two fifths in the top ten. This clonotype appeared a few times.

The chain employs TRBV15 and TRBJ2-3; perhaps D is TRBD1 or TRBD2 (5 bases each). The source is a man aged 35-49 years with Graves' hyperthyroidism. Sample: blood. CDR3 in DNA: TGTGCCACCAGCAGCCCCGTAAGGGGAGCCGGCCGTGATACGCAGTATTTT. Translating gives CATSSPVRGAGRDTQYF. The variable domain in full, completed from reference TRBV15 and TRBJ2-3, reads DAMVIQNPRYQVTQFGKPVTLSCSQTLNHNVMYWYQQKSSQAPKLLFHYYDKDFNNEADTPDNFQSRRPNTSFCFLDIRSPGLGDTAMYLCATSSPVRGAGRDTQYFGPGTRLTVL.